This section outlines one TCR beta chain sequence together with its context. cDNA prepared by RNA extraction and subsequent reverse transcription served as the template for sequencing. Sequenced by immunoSEQ multiplex PCR; TCRdb stores in-frame clones only, minus some. The sample lists some 22,000 clones, roughly 52% occurring once. This record belongs to a study of CD8+ T cells in alopecia areata. Germline-derived CDR1 and CDR2 are SGDLS and YYNGEE. The CDR3 covers 18 residues. The V gene lost 4 bases and the J gene lost 2 bases, with 22 bases spanning the gap. The V call is TRBV9, the J call TRBJ2-1; D might be TRBD1 or TRBD2, each matching 5 bases. Sequenced material: NKG2D-high CD8+ T cells sorted from blood. The TCR originated in a human donor with alopecia areata. CDR3 coding DNA: TGTGCCAGCAGCCCCTCCGGGACCCCGGTCGGTGCCTACAATGAGCAGTTCTTC. Translated: CASSPSGTPVGAYNEQFF. The complete variable domain, with remaining parts taken from reference TRBV9 and TRBJ2-1, reads DSGVTQTPKHLITATGQRVTLRCSPRSGDLSVYWYQQSLDQGLQFLIQYYNGEERAKGNILERFSAQQFPDLHSELNLSSLELGDSALYFCASSPSGTPVGAYNEQFFGPGTRLTVL.